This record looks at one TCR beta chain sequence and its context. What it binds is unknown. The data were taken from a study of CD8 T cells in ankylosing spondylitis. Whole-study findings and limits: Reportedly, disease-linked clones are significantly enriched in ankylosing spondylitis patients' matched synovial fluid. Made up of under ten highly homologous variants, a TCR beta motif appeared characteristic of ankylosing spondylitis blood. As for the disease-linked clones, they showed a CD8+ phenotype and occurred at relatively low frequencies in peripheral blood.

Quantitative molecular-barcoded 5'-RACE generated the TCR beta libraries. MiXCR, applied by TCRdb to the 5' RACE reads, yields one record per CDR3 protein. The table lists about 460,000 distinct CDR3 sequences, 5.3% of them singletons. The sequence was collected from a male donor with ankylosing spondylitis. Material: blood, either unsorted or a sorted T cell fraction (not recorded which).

CDR3 sequence (DNA): TGCGCCAGCAGCCAAGAGAGGGGACAGGGTAGCGCCGAGCAGTACTTC. Translated, it gives CASSQERGQGSAEQYF. The chain carries TRBV4-3 and TRBJ2-7; the match to TRBD1 covers 9 bases. V lost 0 bases, J lost 6 bases, and 9 bases stayed unmatched. The germline V gene has CDR1 LGHNA and CDR2 YSLEER. The CDR3 spans 16 residues.